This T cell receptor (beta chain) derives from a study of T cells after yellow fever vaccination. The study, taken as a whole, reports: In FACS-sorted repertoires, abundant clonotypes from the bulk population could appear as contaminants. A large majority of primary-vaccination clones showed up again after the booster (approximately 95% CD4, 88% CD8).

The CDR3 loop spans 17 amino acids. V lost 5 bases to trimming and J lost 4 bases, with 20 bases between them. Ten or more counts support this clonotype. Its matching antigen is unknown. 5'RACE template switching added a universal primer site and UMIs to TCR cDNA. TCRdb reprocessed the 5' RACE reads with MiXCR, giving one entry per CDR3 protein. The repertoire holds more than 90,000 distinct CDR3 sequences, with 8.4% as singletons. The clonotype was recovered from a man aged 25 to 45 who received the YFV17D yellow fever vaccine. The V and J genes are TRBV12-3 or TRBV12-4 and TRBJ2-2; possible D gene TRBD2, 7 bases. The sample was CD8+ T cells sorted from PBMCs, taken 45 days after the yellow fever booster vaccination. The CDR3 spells CASSTTTGRGLTGELFF. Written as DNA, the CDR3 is TGTGCCAGCAGTACAACAACAGGGAGGGGTCTCACCGGGGAGCTGTTTTTT.